Detailed here is one T cell receptor (beta chain). CDR3 length: 13 residues. Germline CDR1 and CDR2: SNHLY and FYNNEI. V lost 8 bases, J lost 10 bases, and 15 bases lay in between. Original handling: Estimated nucleated cell counts came from reference gene primer amplification. Clones were read by immunoSEQ multiplex PCR, and TCRdb kept only the in-frame ones, dropping some. V, J and clone size reflect that table, while D and trimming were determined from the DNA. The sample lists 100,000 to 120,000 clones; 72% were seen once. The data are from a study of blood T cell repertoires in COVID-19. In the study overall: Collection of acute and convalescent COVID-19 samples took place in the United States, Italy and Spain. Nucleic acid was either cDNA or gDNA, and it came from T cells, B-cell-depleted T cells, or PBMCs.

The source of this sequence is a woman aged 60-70 years with acute or convalescent COVID-19. J is TRBJ1-6 and V is TRBV2; D is unclear. Material: peripheral blood. The CDR3 DNA follows: TGTGCCAGCGTTAGGAGGAGTGGGTCACCCCTCCACTTT. This encodes CASVRRSGSPLHF. Drawing the rest from reference TRBV2 and TRBJ1-6, the complete variable domain is EPEVTQTPSHQVTQMGQEVILRCVPISNHLYFYWYRQILGQKVEFLVSFYNNEISEKSEIFDDQFSVERPDGSNFTLKIRSTKLEDSAMYFCASVRRSGSPLHFGNGTRLTVT.